This TCR beta chain came from a study of OX40 agonist ivuxolimab in advanced cancers. Study-level findings and limits: With doses of 0.1 to 3.0 mg/kg, CD4+ and CD8+ blood T cells had undergone clonal expansion by week 6.

A word on this clone: Its specificity is not known.

Using immunoSEQ multiplex PCR, the repertoire was profiled, and TCRdb retains in-frame clones only, with some absent. Of 50,000 to 65,000 clones in the sample, about 88% were seen once. This CDR3 is 16 amino acids long. Trimming removed 0 bases at V and 4 bases at J, with 15 bases between. Germline-derived CDR1 and CDR2 are MGHRA and YSYEKL. The V and J genes are TRBV4-1 and TRBJ1-2; the D is unclear. Sequencing used CD4+ or CD8+ T cells sorted from blood, obtained in a trial of the OX40 agonist ivuxolimab. This sequence originates from an adult with an advanced solid tumor such as melanoma, head and neck, liver or kidney cancer. Here the CDR3 reads CASSQETNLPLYGYTF. The CDR3 DNA reads TGCGCCAGCAGCCAAGAAACCAACCTCCCTCTCTATGGCTACACCTTC.